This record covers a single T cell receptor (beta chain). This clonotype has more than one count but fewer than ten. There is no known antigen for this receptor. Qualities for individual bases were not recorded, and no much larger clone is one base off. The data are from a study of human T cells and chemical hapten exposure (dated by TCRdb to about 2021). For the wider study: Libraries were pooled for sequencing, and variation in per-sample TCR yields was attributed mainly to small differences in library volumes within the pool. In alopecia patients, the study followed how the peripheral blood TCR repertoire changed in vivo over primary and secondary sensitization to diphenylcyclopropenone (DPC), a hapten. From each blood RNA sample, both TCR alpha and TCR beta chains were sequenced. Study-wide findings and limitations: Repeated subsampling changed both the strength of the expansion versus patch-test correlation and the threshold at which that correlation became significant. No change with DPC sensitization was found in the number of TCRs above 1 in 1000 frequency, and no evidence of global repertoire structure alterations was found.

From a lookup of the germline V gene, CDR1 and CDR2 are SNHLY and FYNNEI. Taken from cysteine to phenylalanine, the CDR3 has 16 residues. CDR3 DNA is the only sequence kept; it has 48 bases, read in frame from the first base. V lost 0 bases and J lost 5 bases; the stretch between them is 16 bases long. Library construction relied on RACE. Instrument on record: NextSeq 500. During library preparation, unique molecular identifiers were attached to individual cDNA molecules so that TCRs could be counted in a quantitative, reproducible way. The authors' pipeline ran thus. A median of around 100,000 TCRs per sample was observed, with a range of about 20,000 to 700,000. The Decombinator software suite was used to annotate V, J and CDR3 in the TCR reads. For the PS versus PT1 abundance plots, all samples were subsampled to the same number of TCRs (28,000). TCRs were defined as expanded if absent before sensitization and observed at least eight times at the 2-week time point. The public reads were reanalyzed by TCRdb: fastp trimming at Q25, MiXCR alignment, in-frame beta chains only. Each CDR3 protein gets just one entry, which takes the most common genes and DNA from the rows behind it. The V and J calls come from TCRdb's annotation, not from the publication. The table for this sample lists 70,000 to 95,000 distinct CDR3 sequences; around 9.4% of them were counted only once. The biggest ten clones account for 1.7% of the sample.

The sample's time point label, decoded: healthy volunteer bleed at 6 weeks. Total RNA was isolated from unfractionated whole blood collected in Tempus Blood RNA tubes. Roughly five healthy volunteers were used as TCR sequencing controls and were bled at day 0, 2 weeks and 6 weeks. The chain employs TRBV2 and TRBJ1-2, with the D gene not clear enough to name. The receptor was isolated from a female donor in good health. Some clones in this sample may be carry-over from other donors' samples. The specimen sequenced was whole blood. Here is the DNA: TGTGCCAGCAGTGAAGCCCAAGGTTCCTCGGGTTATGGCTACACCTTC. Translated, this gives CASSEAQGSSGYGYTF.